One and the same sample provided the 7 T cell receptor beta chains below, sequenced in a study of shared clonotypes between healthy human individuals. TCRdb keeps only in-frame clones here, not all; method: immunoSEQ multiplex PCR. The profile shows under 300,000 clones, 50% to 75% of them singletons. Material: memory CD4+ T cells sorted from blood. Subset meaning: CD45RA-negative fraction. These receptors originate from a man aged 30-40 years in good health.

CDR3 sequence reads: CSASGQVVDEQYF. The CDR3 region has the DNA TGCAGCGCTTCGGGACAGGTCGTCGACGAGCAGTACTTC. The gene calls are TRBV29-1 and TRBJ2-7; 8 bases align to TRBD1. This CDR3 has 13 amino acids. Trimming removed 7 bases from V and 5 bases from J; junction bases left unmatched: 10. Per the germline V gene, CDR1 is SQVTM and CDR2 is ANQGSEA.

The chain uses TRBV12-5 and TRBJ1-1; 12 positions agree with TRBD1. The CDR3 is 17 amino acids. Germline trimming cut 6 bases from V and 0 bases from J; bases unmatched to any gene: 8. Per germline, CDR1 LGHNT and CDR2 FRNRAP. The CDR3 bases are TGTGCTAGTGGGAGGGACAGGGGGCTTTCTATGAACACTGAAGCTTTCTTT. As protein: CASGRDRGLSMNTEAFF.

The genes are TRBV28 and TRBJ1-4; TRBD1 is a possible D gene (5 bases). The germline gives CDR1 MDHEN, CDR2 SYDVKM. The ends were cut back, 4 bases at V and 7 bases at J, with 16 bases in the middle. The CDR3 is 15 amino acids. The CDR3 region is CASSSSGEEGEKLFF. In DNA form, the CDR3 reads TGTGCCAGCAGTTCCTCGGGGGAAGAAGGTGAAAAACTGTTTTTT. Combining the CDR3 with reference TRBV28 and TRBJ1-4 gives the whole variable domain DVKVTQSSRYLVKRTGEKVFLECVQDMDHENMFWYRQDPGLGLRLIYFSYDVKMKEKGDIPEGYSVSREKKERFSLILESASTNQTSMYLCASSSSGEEGEKLFFGSGTQLSVL.

The genes are TRBV19 and TRBJ2-1; 7 bases are shared with TRBD2. V was clipped by 9 bases and J by 0 bases; unmatched bases: 8. The CDR3 extends over 15 amino acids. Germline V lookup: CDR1 LNHDA, CDR2 SQIVND (reference sequence). CDR3 bases: TGTGCCAGAGCCACTAGCGTGAGCTCCTACAATGAGCAGTTCTTC. Translation gives CARATSVSSYNEQFF. The full variable domain, its missing parts supplied by reference TRBV19 and TRBJ2-1, is DGGITQSPKYLFRKEGQNVTLSCEQNLNHDAMYWYRQDPGQGLRLIYYSQIVNDFQKGDIAEGYSVSREKKESFPLTVTSAQKNPTAFYLCARATSVSSYNEQFFGPGTRLTVL.

The V call is TRBV5-5, the J call TRBJ2-1; 10 bases match TRBD2. The CDR3 length is 16 residues. V shed 4 bases, J shed 5 bases, and the junction held 9 bases outside the gene matches. The germline V gene has CDR1 SGHKS and CDR2 YYEKEE (reference sequence). The CDR3 coding sequence is TGTGCCAGCAGCCCGCCGCTAGCGGGGGCTAACAATGAGCAGTTCTTC. This gives the protein CASSPPLAGANNEQFF.

The V and J genes are TRBV30 and TRBJ1-3, with D unresolved. CDR3 size: 13 residues. V was cut by 2 bases and J by 0 bases, with 5 bases left in between. Germline V gene sequence: CDR1 GTSNPN, CDR2 SVGIG (reference sequence). In DNA form, the CDR3 reads TGTGCCTGGAGTCGGCACTCTGGAAACACCATATATTTT. It specifies CAWSRHSGNTIYF.

V and J are TRBV7-8 and TRBJ2-7, with 9 bases matching TRBD2. After removal of 1 base from V and 0 bases from J, the junction contained 4 bases not matched to a gene. Germline CDR1 and CDR2: SGHVS and FQNEAQ. The CDR3 is 16 residues long. CDR3 DNA sequence: TGTGCCAGCAGCTTAGGCGGGAGGGTTGTCTCCTACGAGCAGTACTTC. Translated, it gives CASSLGGRVVSYEQYF.